This TCR beta chain was captured by sequencing in a study of vaccination effects on CD4 cells after COVID-19 (dated by TCRdb to the early 2020s). As for the study more broadly: Each participant got two doses of an mRNA SARS-CoV-2 vaccine, either BNT162b2 or mRNA-1273. SARS-CoV-2 spike-specific CD4+ TCR repertoires from before and after mRNA vaccination were compared in COVID-19 convalescent patients and in infection-naive vaccine recipients. A total of 10 COVID-19 convalescent patients and several SARS-CoV-2-naive healthy vaccine recipients were included in the full study. Cultures from other donors in the study were sequenced using the Oncomine TCR Beta short-read assay on an Illumina iSeq 100. Here is what the overall study found, with its caveats: The study was limited by a small number of convalescent patients and lacked early post-infection timepoints. Both infection-induced and vaccine-induced clones contracted markedly at late post-vaccination timepoints, which is consistent with waning T cell responses. In healthy vaccine recipients, vaccine-induced clones were almost all SARS-CoV-2 mono-reactive, with only 1 of 255 being cross-reactive with common cold coronaviruses.

In the case of this clone: The antigen this receptor binds is unknown. Base-call qualities are not available, and no considerably larger clone is one nucleotide away.

To identify antigen-specific CD4+ T cell clonotypes by their expansion, the ViraFEST assay first stimulated PBMC with viral peptide pools and then applied TCR sequencing. After more than nine days of culture, CD4+ T cells were isolated with the EasySep CD4+ T cell isolation kit. Healthy vaccine recipients had no prior SARS-CoV-2 infection, confirmed by negative nucleocapsid antibodies before and after vaccination. Each well held 2 million to 2.5 million PBMC cultured in IMDM containing roughly 5% human AB serum, 9.5 to 10 IU/ml IL-2 and gentamicin, along with around 11 ug/ml peptides. On days 3 and 7, half of the culture medium was replaced with fresh IL-2-containing medium. Unless otherwise noted, each peptide stimulation condition was cultured in triplicate wells. PBMC were separated from whole blood using Ficoll-Paque Plus gradient centrifugation and were then either cryopreserved at -140C or used fresh. The overlapping peptide pools covered the spike proteins of SARS-CoV-2 as well as those of the common cold coronaviruses HCoV-NL63, HCoV-OC43 and HCoV-229E. The QIAamp micro DNA kit was used to extract genomic DNA from the cultured CD4+ T cells.

The method was the immunoSEQ multiplex PCR assay. DNA from the CD4+ T cells that had been cultured and isolated underwent TCR beta CDR3 sequencing. The study's own analysis went as follows. Non-productive TCR sequences were removed, reads were trimmed to the CDR3 region, and CDR3s of at least 7 amino acids were retained. Antigen-specific clonotypes were identified using the MANAFEST web app by comparison of expansion in peptide wells against reference cultures. To count as positive, a clone had to show expansion at FDR<0.05 compared with the reference and with all other wells, an odds ratio above 5, and a frequency above 0.1% in two replicate wells. Clonotypes significantly expanded in SARS-CoV-2 spike wells and in at least one common cold coronavirus spike condition were defined as cross-reactive. Levenshtein distance calculated with the stringdist R package was used to assess CDR3 similarity, and unrooted trees were constructed with ape in R 3.6.1. The table was pulled from immuneACCESS by TCRdb, which kept in-frame rearrangements only. Such tables lose some clones; where checked, under half of the loss comes from unresolved V genes, and the rest has no known cause. Clonal size and the V and J genes are those of that table, whereas D and trimming came from the DNA. The sample table shows 50,000 to 65,000 clones, and around 75% are seen once. The ten largest clonotypes hold 2% to 3% of the sample.

CDR1 SNHLY and CDR2 FYNNEI were looked up in the germline V gene. Counted from cysteine to phenylalanine, this CDR3 has 13 amino acids. Kept here is only the CDR3 DNA, which spans 39 bases and is read in frame from base 1. The germline ends are 10 bases apart after V is trimmed by 6 bases and J by 5 bases. The V and J segments used are TRBV2 and TRBJ2-2; TRBD1 is a possible D gene, resting on 6 matching bases. The starting material was CD4+ T cells from PBMCs cultured with HCoV-229E spike peptides, obtained before COVID-19 vaccination. The cell subset or site label, read with the paper, signifies: HCoV-229E spike overlapping peptide pool stimulation. This TCR came from a human donor who received a COVID-19 vaccine. The CDR3 is CASRPGQTGELFF. The DNA is TGTGCCAGCAGACCGGGACAAACCGGGGAGCTGTTTTTT.